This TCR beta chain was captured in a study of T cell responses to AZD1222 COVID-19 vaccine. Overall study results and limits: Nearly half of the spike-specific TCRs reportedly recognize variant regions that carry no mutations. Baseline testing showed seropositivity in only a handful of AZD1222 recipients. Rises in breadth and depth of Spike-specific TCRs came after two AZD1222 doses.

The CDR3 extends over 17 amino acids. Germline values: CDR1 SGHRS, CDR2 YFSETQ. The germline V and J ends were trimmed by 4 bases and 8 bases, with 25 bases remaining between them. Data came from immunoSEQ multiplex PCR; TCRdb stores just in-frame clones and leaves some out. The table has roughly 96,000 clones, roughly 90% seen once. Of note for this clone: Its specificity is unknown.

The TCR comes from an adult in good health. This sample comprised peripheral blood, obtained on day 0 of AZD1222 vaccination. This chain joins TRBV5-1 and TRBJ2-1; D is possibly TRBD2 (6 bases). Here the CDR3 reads CASSVPGAGAQWDEQFF. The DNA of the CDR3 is TGCGCCAGCAGCGTCCCCGGAGCGGGCGCCCAATGGGATGAGCAGTTCTTC. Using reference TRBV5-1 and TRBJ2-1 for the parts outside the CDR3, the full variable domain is KAGVTQTPRYLIKTRGQQVTLSCSPISGHRSVSWYQQTPGQGLQFLFEYFSETQRNKGNFPGRFSGRQFSNSRSEMNVSTLELGDSALYLCASSVPGAGAQWDEQFFGPGTRLTVL.